Below are 31 T cell receptor beta chains sequenced from a single sample in a study of blood T cell repertoires in COVID-19. This table comes from immunoSEQ multiplex PCR, and its TCRdb copy is limited to in-frame clones, with some not included. This sample yields about 240,000 clones, of which approximately 85% are seen a single time; about an eighth belongs to the top ten. The sample taken for sequencing was peripheral blood. These receptors all come from a woman in her fifties or sixties with active or convalescent COVID-19.

The table lists this clone with a few counts. The chain uses TRBV5-6 and TRBJ1-1; TRBD1 agrees at 9 bases. CDR1 and CDR2 from the germline V gene are SGHDT and YYEEEE. The CDR3 length is 14 residues. J lost 6 bases, V lost 4 bases, and 7 bases had no gene match. DNA for the CDR3: TGTGCCAGCAGCCCCCGGACAGGGGTCTCTGAAGCTTTCTTT. It translates to CASSPRTGVSEAFF.

The chain uses TRBV7-9 and TRBJ1-2, with D tentatively TRBD1 (6 bases). The germline gives CDR1 SEHNR, CDR2 FQNEAQ (reference sequence). This CDR3 has 13 amino acids. Trimming took off 11 bases at V and 0 bases at J, with 13 bases between the two ends. This chain's CDR3 is CAGTTATNYGYTF. CDR3 coding DNA: TGTGCCGGGACAACTGCCACTAACTATGGCTACACCTTC.

V gene TRBV7-2 combines with J gene TRBJ2-5; tentative D call: TRBD2 (6 bases). Germline CDR1 and CDR2: SGHTA and FQGNSA. CDR3 length: 15 residues. V shed 5 bases and J shed 5 bases, with 18 bases lying between them. The CDR3 DNA reads TGTGCCAGCAGCCCTGATTTCGGGGGTCGGGAGACCCAGTACTTC. Translating it yields CASSPDFGGRETQYF.

The genes are TRBV10-3 and TRBJ1-2; a possible D gene is TRBD1 (5 bases). Trimming pared 6 bases from V and 2 bases from J, leaving 10 bases between. The CDR3 runs 13 residues. Germline CDR1 ENHRY, CDR2 SYGVKD. The CDR3 loop reads CAIRPSGNYGYTF. In DNA, the CDR3 is TGTGCCATCAGGCCTTCAGGGAACTATGGCTACACCTTC.

The V call is TRBV7-8, the J call TRBJ2-3; 16 bases are shared with TRBD2. CDR1 and CDR2 from the germline V gene are SGHVS and FQNEAQ. CDR3 size: 17 residues. J gave up 6 bases and V 4 bases, and 7 bases lay outside the gene matches. CDR3 coding DNA: TGTGCCAGCAGCTATTCCGGGACTAGCGGGGGGGCTGATACGCAGTATTTT. This translates into CASSYSGTSGGADTQYF.

This chain uses TRBV14 with TRBJ1-5, with unresolved D. CDR1 SGHDN and CDR2 FVKESK come from the germline V gene. The V end lost 3 bases, the J end lost 0 bases, and 15 bases lay between the germline ends. The CDR3 is 17 amino acids. CDR3 nucleotides: TGTGCCAGCAGCCAGGGAGTAGGTCTCTATAGCAATCAGCCCCAGCATTTT. As protein: CASSQGVGLYSNQPQHF.

The rearrangement joins TRBV7-8 to TRBJ1-2; no clear D. Germline values: CDR1 SGHVS, CDR2 FQNEAQ. The CDR3 spans 14 residues. The V end lost 0 bases, the J end lost 4 bases, and 9 bases lay between the germline ends. The CDR3 DNA follows: TGTGCCAGCAGCTTAGCCGGGTCCCCCTATGGCTACACCTTC. It yields the protein CASSLAGSPYGYTF. The full variable domain, in which reference TRBV7-8 and TRBJ1-2 provide the parts outside the CDR3, is GAGVSQSPRYKVAKRGQDVALRCDPISGHVSLFWYQQALGQGPEFLTYFQNEAQLDKSGLPSDRFFAERPEGSVSTLKIQRTQQEDSAVYLCASSLAGSPYGYTFGSGTRLTVV.

The chain carries TRBV19 and TRBJ2-1; 8 bases are a match to TRBD2. Germline CDR1 LNHDA, CDR2 SQIVND (reference sequence). The CDR3 extends over 15 amino acids. J was trimmed by 4 bases and V by 3 bases; bases with no gene match: 5. Here the CDR3 DNA reads TGTGCCAGTAGTATTGACGGGGGGGCATACAATGAGCAGTTCTTC. Residues: CASSIDGGAYNEQFF.

This chain uses TRBV6-5 with TRBJ1-2, with D perhaps TRBD1 (6 bases). Germline V gene data show CDR1 as MNHEY and CDR2 as SVGAGI. Between the trimmed V and J ends, which lost 5 bases and 8 bases, there was a span of 12 bases. The CDR3 is 12 residues long. CDR3 protein: CASSTIGGGYTF. For the CDR3, the DNA is TGTGCCAGCAGTACCATAGGGGGAGGCTACACCTTC.

Notes on this clone: The same CDR3 can be traced to other DNA sequences in this sample. The genes are TRBV5-8 and TRBJ2-3, with D hard to call. V lost 3 bases to trimming and J lost 4 bases, with 6 bases between them. CDR1 is SGHTS, CDR2 YDEGEE, per germline. This CDR3 spans 12 amino acids. CDR3 DNA sequence: TGTGCCAGCAGCTCGCAGGCAGATACGCAGTATTTT. Encoded protein: CASSSQADTQYF.

The V and J genes are TRBV6-5 and TRBJ1-6, with no clear D. Per germline, CDR1 MNHEY and CDR2 SVGAGI. With 5 bases removed from V and 7 bases from J, the gap between germline ends came to 6 bases. This CDR3 spans 12 amino acids. The CDR3 bases are TGTGCCAGCAGTCTAAGAAATTCACCCCTCCACTTT. Its protein product is CASSLRNSPLHF.

This chain joins TRBV19 and TRBJ1-4; D call uncertain. Trimming cost V 0 bases and J 0 bases, with 11 bases left between them. There are 17 residues in the CDR3. Germline loops: CDR1 LNHDA, CDR2 SQIVND (reference sequence). The CDR3 protein is CASSIDTRATTNEKLFF. CDR3 sequence (DNA): TGTGCCAGTAGTATAGATACGAGGGCGACAACTAATGAAAAACTGTTTTTT.

The V and J genes are TRBV5-1 and TRBJ1-2; 8 nucleotides align to TRBD1. Losses at the gene ends were 0 bases for V and 7 bases for J; bases not matched to a gene: 8. The CDR3 is 15 amino acids. CDR1 is SGHRS, CDR2 YFSETQ, per germline. The CDR3: CASSLGGQGASGYTF. CDR3 nucleotides: TGCGCCAGCAGCTTGGGAGGACAGGGAGCATCTGGCTACACCTTC.

The chain couples TRBV19 to TRBJ1-2, with D tentatively TRBD1 (6 bases). Trimming cost V 7 bases and J 4 bases, with 16 bases left between them. CDR1 and CDR2 from the germline V gene are LNHDA and SQIVND (reference sequence). This CDR3 spans 14 amino acids. This chain's CDR3 is CASNPGVRGYGYTF. As DNA, the CDR3 is TGTGCCAGTAATCCTGGGGTCAGGGGCTATGGCTACACCTTC.

The chain carries TRBV30 and TRBJ2-7, with 12 bases that match TRBD2. Trimming cost V 0 bases and J 7 bases; bases outside gene matches: 7. This CDR3 region has 15 residues. Germline loops: CDR1 GTSNPN, CDR2 SVGIG (reference sequence). The chain's CDR3 is CAWSVGLAGLGEQYF. DNA of the CDR3: TGTGCCTGGAGTGTCGGACTAGCGGGGCTGGGAGAGCAGTACTTC.

As regards this clone: A junction end diverges from the germline sequence, so it may reflect a read error. V and J are TRBV7-7 and TRBJ2-1; 14 positions agree with TRBD2. Germline lookup yields CDR1 SSHAT and CDR2 FNYEAQ (reference sequence). The CDR3 loop spans 18 amino acids. The DNA of the CDR3 is TGTGCTAGCAGCTTAGGACCTCCGGGACTAGCGGGGGAGAATGAGCAGTTCTTC. Amino acids: CASSLGPPGLAGENEQFF. Variable domain in full (rest from reference TRBV7-7 and TRBJ2-1): GAGVSQSPRYKVTKRGQDVTLRCDPISSHATLYWYQQALGQGPEFLTYFNYEAQPDKSGLPSDRFSAERPEGSISTLTIQRTEQRDSAMYRCASSLGPPGLAGENEQFFGPGTRLTVL.

This chain connects TRBV11-2 to TRBJ1-5; possible D gene TRBD1, 6 bases. Germline lookup yields CDR1 SGHAT and CDR2 FQNNGV. This CDR3 spans 14 amino acids. Trimming cost V 4 bases and J 4 bases, with 11 bases left between them. As DNA, the CDR3 is TGTGCCAGCAGCTCAGGGGTGGTGAATCAGCCCCAGCATTTT. Translated: CASSSGVVNQPQHF.

This clone was observed many times. The chain couples TRBV3-1 (or the pseudogene TRBV3-2) to TRBJ2-7; D is possibly TRBD1 (6 bases). V lost 2 bases, J lost 2 bases, and 10 bases lay in between. The germline V gene has CDR1 LGHDT and CDR2 YNNKEL (reference sequence). The CDR3 is 14 amino acids. The CDR3, as DNA: TGTGCCAGCAGCCAAAGGGGGACCGCCTACGAGCAGTACTTC. It codes for CASSQRGTAYEQYF.

A few counts support this clone. This chain joins TRBV19 and TRBJ1-5; a possible D gene is TRBD1 (5 bases). The germline V gene encodes CDR1 LNHDA and CDR2 SQIVND (reference sequence). Trimming stripped 0 bases from V and 3 bases from J, with 6 bases between. The CDR3 totals 14 residues. CDR3 amino acids: CASSIDRDNQPQHF. The CDR3 region has the DNA TGTGCCAGTAGTATAGACAGGGACAATCAGCCCCAGCATTTT.

This sequence joins TRBV5-6 and TRBJ1-2; D gene uncertain. The germline V and J ends were trimmed by 1 base and 4 bases, with 11 bases remaining between them. The CDR3 spans 14 residues. CDR1 is SGHDT and CDR2 is YYEEEE in the germline V gene. CDR3 DNA sequence: TGTGCCAGCAGCTTGTCAGGCCAACTCTATGGCTACACCTTC. This translates into CASSLSGQLYGYTF.

This clone was counted between two and nine times. The CDR3 reads CASSLRHPNTEAFF. In nucleotides, the CDR3 is TGTGCCAGCAGCCTCCGACACCCGAACACTGAAGCTTTCTTT. The V and J genes are TRBV5-6 and TRBJ1-1; no reliable D call. V was shortened by 4 bases and J by 1 base, with 11 bases between the two germline ends. This CDR3 comprises 14 residues. Germline V lookup: CDR1 SGHDT, CDR2 YYEEEE.

The chain links TRBV5-1 to TRBJ2-7; 10 bases are a match to TRBD1. The CDR3 runs 16 residues. From germline, CDR1 is SGHRS and CDR2 YFSETQ. J lost 5 bases, V lost 9 bases, and 17 bases had no gene match. CDR3 in amino acids: CATSLDGGTGVDEQYF. The CDR3 nucleotides are TGCGCCACTAGCTTGGACGGGGGGACAGGGGTGGACGAGCAGTACTTC.

CDR3 in DNA: TGTGCCAGCAGCCATGGACAGTTCTATAGCAATCAGCCCCAGCATTTT. It translates to CASSHGQFYSNQPQHF. This chain joins TRBV3-1 (or the pseudogene TRBV3-2) and TRBJ1-5, with D tentatively TRBD1 (6 bases). Germline CDR1 and CDR2: LGHDT and YNNKEL (reference sequence). With 3 bases removed from V and 0 bases from J, the gap between germline ends came to 12 bases. The CDR3 is made up of 16 amino acids.

This chain joins TRBV19 and TRBJ2-1; tentative D call: TRBD2 (5 bases). Germline loops: CDR1 LNHDA, CDR2 SQIVND (reference sequence). The CDR3 totals 13 residues. Trimming took 10 bases from V and 0 from J, leaving 10 bases between them. For the CDR3, the DNA is TGTGCCACCTCTCGGGGCTCCTACAATGAGCAGTTCTTC. Encoded protein: CATSRGSYNEQFF. Using reference TRBV19 and TRBJ2-1 for the parts outside the CDR3, the full variable domain is DGGITQSPKYLFRKEGQNVTLSCEQNLNHDAMYWYRQDPGQGLRLIYYSQIVNDFQKGDIAEGYSVSREKKESFPLTVTSAQKNPTAFYLCATSRGSYNEQFFGPGTRLTVL.

The rearrangement joins TRBV6-5 to TRBJ2-3, with D perhaps TRBD1 (6 bases). The CDR3 spans 15 residues. CDR1 MNHEY and CDR2 SVGAGI come from the germline V gene. Trimming stripped 4 bases from V and 0 bases from J, with 11 bases between. CDR3 protein: CASSSGHASTDTQYF. In nucleotides, the CDR3 is TGTGCCAGCAGTTCGGGACACGCTAGCACAGATACGCAGTATTTT.

The V call is TRBV2, the J call TRBJ1-4; 7 bases are a match to TRBD1. CDR1 and CDR2 (germline): SNHLY, FYNNEI. The CDR3 is 17 residues long. The V and J ends lost 5 bases and 10 bases, in that order; junction bases with no gene match: 19. CDR3 DNA sequence: TGTGCCAGCAGTTACCCCTCCCGACAGGGAGTGAAAGGAAAACTGTTTTTT. This sequence encodes CASSYPSRQGVKGKLFF.

The chain carries TRBV14 and TRBJ2-7, with 10 bases aligning to TRBD1. With V trimmed by 4 bases and J by 2 bases, 5 bases remained unmatched. The CDR3 extends over 15 amino acids. CDR1 and CDR2 from the germline V gene are SGHDN and FVKESK. The CDR3 nucleotides are TGTGCCAGCAGCCCTAAAGGGACAGGGGCCTACGAGCAGTACTTC. The encoded protein is CASSPKGTGAYEQYF.

This clone is a singleton in its sample. The CDR3 bases are TGTGCCAGCAGCTTACGGACAGGGCTCTCTGGAAACACCATATATTTT. This codes for CASSLRTGLSGNTIYF. The genes are TRBV7-8 and TRBJ1-3; 8 bases match TRBD1. This CDR3 contains 16 residues. V was pared by 2 bases and J by 0 bases, with 3 bases of the junction left unmatched. Germline CDR1 is SGHVS and CDR2 is FQNEAQ.

In regard to this clone: At the DNA level, this CDR3 is encoded by other sequences in the same sample as well. The chain couples TRBV5-1 to TRBJ1-1, with 7 bases matching TRBD1. The CDR3 is made up of 14 amino acids. Germline V gene data show CDR1 as SGHRS and CDR2 as YFSETQ. Losses at the gene ends were 2 bases for V and 1 base for J; bases not matched to a gene: 2. The CDR3 nucleotides are TGCGCCAGCAGCTTCCAGGGGGAGAACACTGAAGCTTTCTTT. Protein product: CASSFQGENTEAFF.

This chain links TRBV9 with TRBJ1-1; 9 nucleotides match TRBD1. The CDR3 is 16 residues long. CDR1 and CDR2 from the germline V gene are SGDLS and YYNGEE. V trimming: 7 bases; J trimming: 11 bases; junction bases outside the gene matches: 21. As DNA, the CDR3 is TGTGCCAGCCGCGAGGGGGGCGGGGACAGGGATATAGGGGCTTTCTTT. Protein: CASREGGGDRDIGAFF.

This clone was recorded a few times. The chain combines TRBV11-1 with TRBJ1-2, with D unclear. This CDR3 spans 13 amino acids. CDR1 is SGHAT and CDR2 is FQDESV in the germline V gene (reference sequence). The V gene lost 5 bases and the J gene lost 4 bases, with 11 bases spanning the gap. The CDR3, as DNA: TGTGCCAGCAGCATCGGACGGGGCTATGGCTACACCTTC. Translation: CASSIGRGYGYTF.